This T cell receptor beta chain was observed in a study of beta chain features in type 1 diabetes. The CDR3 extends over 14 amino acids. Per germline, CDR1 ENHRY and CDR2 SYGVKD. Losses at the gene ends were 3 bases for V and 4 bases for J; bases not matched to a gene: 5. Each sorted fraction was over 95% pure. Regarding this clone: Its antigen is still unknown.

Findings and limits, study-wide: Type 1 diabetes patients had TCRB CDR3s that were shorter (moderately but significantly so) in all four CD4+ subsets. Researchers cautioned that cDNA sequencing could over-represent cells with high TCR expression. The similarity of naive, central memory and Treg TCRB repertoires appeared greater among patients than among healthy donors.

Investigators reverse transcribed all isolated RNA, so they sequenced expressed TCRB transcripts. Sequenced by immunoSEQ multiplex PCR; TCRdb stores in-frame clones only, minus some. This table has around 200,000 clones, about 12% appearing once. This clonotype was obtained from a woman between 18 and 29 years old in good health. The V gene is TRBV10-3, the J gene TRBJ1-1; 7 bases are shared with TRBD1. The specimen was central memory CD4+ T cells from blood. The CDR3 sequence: CAISDFGTATEAFF. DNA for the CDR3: TGTGCCATCAGTGATTTTGGGACAGCCACTGAAGCTTTCTTT.